This TCR beta chain was documented in a study of T cells in Graves' hyperthyroidism and ophthalmopathy. Whole-study findings and limits: Ophthalmopathy was separated from stable hyperthyroidism by a 13 V-J model.

This clonotype has a count of ten or more. Its target is not known. The germline CDR1 and CDR2 sequences are DFQATT and SNEGSKA (reference sequence). CDR3 size: 13 residues. V was pared by 3 bases and J by 3 bases, with 11 bases between. In making diagnoses, clinical symptoms, serum thyroxine and TRAb, thyroid ultrasound and orbital computed tomography were all used. Amplification yielded TCR beta CDR3 regions, with RNA transcripts as the source. HTBI primers were employed in a first-round RT-PCR of the TCR CDR3. TCRdb recomputed calls from the multiplex PCR reads with MiXCR, one row per CDR3 protein. Of roughly 200,000 distinct CDR3 sequences in the sample, 15% to 20% are singletons; the top ten hold about 45%.

This TCR was recovered from a man aged 40-50 years with Graves' hyperthyroidism. The gene calls are TRBV20-1 and TRBJ1-2; D is unresolved. Sample: blood. CDR3 residues: CSARAGNYYGYTF. The CDR3, as DNA: TGCAGTGCTAGGGCAGGAAATTACTATGGCTACACCTTC.